This T cell receptor beta chain originates from a study of cytomegalovirus exposure and HLA in healthy donors. The study's findings and limits: Association of roughly 18,000 TCR beta sequences with HLA alleles was found at 0.05 false discovery rate in a later analysis. Most subjects had HLA-A and HLA-B alleles reportedly predicted accurately by TCR beta sequences. The dataset shows that most TCR sequences were rare, while some public TCRs occurred in many donors.

The CDR3 has 15 amino acids. Germline V gene sequence: CDR1 LNHDA, CDR2 SQIVND (reference sequence). V was trimmed by 5 bases and J by 5 bases, leaving 16 bases between them. This clone came up a few times. Antigen specificity is unknown. Among the donors, all were healthy bone marrow donors. The primer mix had 60 Vbeta and 13 Jbeta primers. Measured with immunoSEQ multiplex PCR; TCRdb has only the in-frame clones, and not every one. Found here are 100,000 or so clones, about four fifths of them singletons; the top ten hold approximately 1.3%. The TCR comes from a man under 40 in good health and CMV-seronegative. The sample taken for sequencing was PBMCs. J is TRBJ1-5 and V is TRBV19; D perhaps matches TRBD1 (6 bases). Here the CDR3 reads CASSLRTGGHQPQHF. The CDR3 DNA reads TGTGCCAGTAGTCTCCGTACCGGGGGGCATCAGCCCCAGCATTTT.